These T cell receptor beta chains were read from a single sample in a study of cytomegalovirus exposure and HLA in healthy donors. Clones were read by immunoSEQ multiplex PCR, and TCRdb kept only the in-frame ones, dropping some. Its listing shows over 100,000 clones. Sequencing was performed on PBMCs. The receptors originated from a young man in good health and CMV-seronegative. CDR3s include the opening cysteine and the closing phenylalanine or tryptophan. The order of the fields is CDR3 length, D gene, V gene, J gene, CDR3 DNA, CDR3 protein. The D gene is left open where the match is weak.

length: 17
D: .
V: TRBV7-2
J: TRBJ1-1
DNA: TGTGCCAGCAGCTTAGGTATCTTGACAGTCATGAACACTGAAGCTTTCTTT
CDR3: CASSLGILTVMNTEAFF

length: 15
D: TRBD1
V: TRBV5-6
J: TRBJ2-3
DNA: TGTGCCAGCAGCCCTACAGGGGGAGGCACAGATACGCAGTATTTT
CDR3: CASSPTGGGTDTQYF

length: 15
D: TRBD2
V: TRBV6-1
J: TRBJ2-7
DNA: TGTGCCAGCAGTCGGACTAGCGGGGGACCCTACGAGCAGTACTTC
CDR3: CASSRTSGGPYEQYF

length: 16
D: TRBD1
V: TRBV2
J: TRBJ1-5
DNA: TGTGCCAGCAGTTTAGACAGGGAAGTCGGCAATCAGCCCCAGCATTTT
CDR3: CASSLDREVGNQPQHF

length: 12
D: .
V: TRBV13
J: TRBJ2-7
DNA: TGTGCCAGCAGCTTAGGTAGAGAGAGGAAATACTTC
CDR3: CASSLGRERKYF

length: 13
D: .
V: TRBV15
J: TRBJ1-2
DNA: TGTGCCACCAGCAGAGCCTTCAACTATGGCTACACCTTC
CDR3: CATSRAFNYGYTF

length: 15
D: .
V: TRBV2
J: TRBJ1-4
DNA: TGTGCCAGCAGACTTAACAGATATGAAGGTGAAAAACTGTTTTTT
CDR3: CASRLNRYEGEKLFF

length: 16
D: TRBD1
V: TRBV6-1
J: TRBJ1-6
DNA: TGTGCCAGCAGTGAAGGGAGGGGGCGAGAGAATTCACCCCTCCACTTT
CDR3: CASSEGRGRENSPLHF

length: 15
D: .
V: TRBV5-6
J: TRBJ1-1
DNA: TGTGCCAGCAGCTCCCGAGGACACATGAACACTGAAGCTTTCTTT
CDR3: CASSSRGHMNTEAFF

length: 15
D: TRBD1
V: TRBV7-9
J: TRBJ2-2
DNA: TGTGCCAGCAGCCCACGGGACAGGATGACCGGGGAGCTGTTTTTT
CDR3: CASSPRDRMTGELFF

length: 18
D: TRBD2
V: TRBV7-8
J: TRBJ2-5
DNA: TGTGCCAGCAGCTTACATCCTCCGACTAGCGGGGGACAAGAGACCCAGTACTTC
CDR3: CASSLHPPTSGGQETQYF

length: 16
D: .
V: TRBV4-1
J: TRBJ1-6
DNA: TGCGCCAGCAGCTCAAGGAGCGGAGGTCGCAATTCACCCCTCCACTTT
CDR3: CASSSRSGGRNSPLHF

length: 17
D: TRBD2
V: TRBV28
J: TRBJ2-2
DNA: TGTGCCAGCAGTTCGGTAGCGGGGGGGCCGGGCACCGGGGAGCTGTTTTTT
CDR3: CASSSVAGGPGTGELFF

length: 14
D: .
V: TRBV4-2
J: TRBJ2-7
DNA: TGTGCCAGCAGCCAAGAAGGCAGGGTGGGCGAGCAGTACTTC
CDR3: CASSQEGRVGEQYF

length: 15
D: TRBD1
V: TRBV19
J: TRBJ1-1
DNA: TGTGCCAGTAGCGATAGGGCAGGGGGCTTCGGGAACGCTTTCTTT
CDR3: CASSDRAGGFGNAFF